This T cell receptor beta chain was documented in a study of cytomegalovirus exposure and HLA in healthy donors. The CDR3 has 15 residues. Trimming took 3 bases from V and 6 from J; bases not matched to a gene: 9. In germline, CDR1 is SGHKS, CDR2 YYEKEE (reference sequence). The PCR made use of 60 Vbeta and 13 Jbeta primers. Measured with immunoSEQ multiplex PCR; TCRdb has only the in-frame clones, and not every one. The sample carries about 130,000 clones, more than 8% recorded once. This receptor was obtained from a middle-aged man in good health and CMV-seronegative. Sequences were obtained from PBMCs. The chain links TRBV5-5 to TRBJ2-7; 10 nucleotides line up with TRBD1. CDR3 residues: CASSSSSGTGAEQYF. The CDR3 nucleotides read TGTGCCAGCAGCTCGTCGTCCGGGACAGGGGCCGAGCAGTACTTC.